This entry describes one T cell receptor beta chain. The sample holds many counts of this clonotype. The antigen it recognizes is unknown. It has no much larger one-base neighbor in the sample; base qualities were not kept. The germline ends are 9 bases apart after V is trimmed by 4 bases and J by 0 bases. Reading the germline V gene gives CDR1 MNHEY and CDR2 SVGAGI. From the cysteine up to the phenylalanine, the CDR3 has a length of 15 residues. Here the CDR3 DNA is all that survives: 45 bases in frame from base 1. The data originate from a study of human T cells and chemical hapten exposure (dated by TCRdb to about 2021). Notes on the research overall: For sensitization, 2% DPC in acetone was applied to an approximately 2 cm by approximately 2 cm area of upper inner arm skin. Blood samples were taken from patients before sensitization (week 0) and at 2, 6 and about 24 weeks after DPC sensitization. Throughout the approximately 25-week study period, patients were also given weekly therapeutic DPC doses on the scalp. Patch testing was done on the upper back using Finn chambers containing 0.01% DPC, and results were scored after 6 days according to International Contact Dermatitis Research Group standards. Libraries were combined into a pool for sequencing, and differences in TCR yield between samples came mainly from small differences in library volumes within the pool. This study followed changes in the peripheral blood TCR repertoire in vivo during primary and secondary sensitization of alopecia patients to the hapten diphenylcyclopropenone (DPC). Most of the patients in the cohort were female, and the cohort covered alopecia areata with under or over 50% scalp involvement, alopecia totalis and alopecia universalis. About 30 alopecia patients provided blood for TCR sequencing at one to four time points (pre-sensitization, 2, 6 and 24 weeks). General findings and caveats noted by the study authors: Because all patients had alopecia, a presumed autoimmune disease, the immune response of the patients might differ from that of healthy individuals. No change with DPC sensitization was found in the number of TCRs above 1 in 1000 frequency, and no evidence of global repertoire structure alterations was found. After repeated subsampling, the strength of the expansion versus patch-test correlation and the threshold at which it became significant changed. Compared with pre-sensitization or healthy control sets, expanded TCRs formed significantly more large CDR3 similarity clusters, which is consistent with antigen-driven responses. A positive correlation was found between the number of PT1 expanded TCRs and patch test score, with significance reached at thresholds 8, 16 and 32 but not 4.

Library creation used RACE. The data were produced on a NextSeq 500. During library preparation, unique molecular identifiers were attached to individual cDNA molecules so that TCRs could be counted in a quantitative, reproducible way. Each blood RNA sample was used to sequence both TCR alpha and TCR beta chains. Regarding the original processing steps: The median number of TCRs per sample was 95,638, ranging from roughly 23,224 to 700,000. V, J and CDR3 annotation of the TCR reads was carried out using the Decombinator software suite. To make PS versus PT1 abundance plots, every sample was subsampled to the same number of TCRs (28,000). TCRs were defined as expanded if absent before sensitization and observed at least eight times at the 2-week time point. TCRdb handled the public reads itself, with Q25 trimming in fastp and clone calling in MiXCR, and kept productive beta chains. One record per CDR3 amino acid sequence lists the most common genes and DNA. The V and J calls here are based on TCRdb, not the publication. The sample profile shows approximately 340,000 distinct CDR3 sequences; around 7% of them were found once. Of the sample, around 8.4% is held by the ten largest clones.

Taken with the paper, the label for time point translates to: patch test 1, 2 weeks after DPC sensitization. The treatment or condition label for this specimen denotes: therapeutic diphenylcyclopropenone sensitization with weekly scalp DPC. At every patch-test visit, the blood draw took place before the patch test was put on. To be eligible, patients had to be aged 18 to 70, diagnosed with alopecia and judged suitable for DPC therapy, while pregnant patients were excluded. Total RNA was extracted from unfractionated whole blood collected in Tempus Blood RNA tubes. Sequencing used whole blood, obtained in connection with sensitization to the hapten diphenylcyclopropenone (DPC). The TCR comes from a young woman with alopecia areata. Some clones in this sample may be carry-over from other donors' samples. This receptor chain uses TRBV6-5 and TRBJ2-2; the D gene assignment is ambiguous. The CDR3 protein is CASSLTNANTGELFF. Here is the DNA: TGTGCCAGCAGTTTGACAAACGCGAACACCGGGGAGCTGTTTTTT.